This T cell receptor (beta chain) was obtained from a study of blood T cell repertoires in COVID-19. Study summary: Sites across the United States, Italy and Spain contributed samples from acute and convalescent COVID-19. From T cells, B-cell-depleted T cells, or PBMCs came the material, which was cDNA or gDNA.

V lost 8 bases and J lost 3, with 28 bases in between. This CDR3 region has 18 residues. CDR1 is MNHEY, CDR2 SMNVEV, per germline (reference sequence). The table came from immunoSEQ multiplex PCR; TCRdb's copy has only in-frame clones and leaves some out. Among over 70,000 clones listed, 80% to 90% were seen once. This TCR derives from a man at least 80 years old with acute or convalescent COVID-19. The source material was peripheral blood. The chain is built from TRBV27 and TRBJ1-2; no clear D. The CDR3 bases are TGTGCCAGCCGAGAAATGGATCGAGGGCGTCAAGGATACTATGGCTACACCTTC. Protein product: CASREMDRGRQGYYGYTF.